This is a list of T cell receptor beta chains from one sample in a study of T-cell memory formation after mild COVID-19. TCRdb reprocessed the 5' RACE reads with MiXCR, giving one entry per CDR3 protein. The sample shows more than 200,000 distinct CDR3 sequences, less than 20% of them seen only once. The sample comprised PBMCs or a T cell subset sorted from them (not recorded which). These receptors came from a man between 18 and 29 years old who had mild COVID-19 (a few samples of this study predate the infection). Cell type and time point are not known. Each CDR3 is given with its conserved first and last residue. Each record gives: V gene, CDR3 length, D gene, clone size, J gene, CDR3 protein, CDR3 DNA. D genes are given only for firm matches. Expanded clones are given a class, and other clones once, few, many or no size at all.

>TRBV24-1|14|TRBD1|few|TRBJ2-3
CATGDRVLTDTQYF
TGTGCCACCGGAGACAGGGTGTTAACTGATACGCAGTATTTT
>TRBV20-1|13|.|few|TRBJ1-1
CSASEQLNTEAFF
TGCAGTGCTAGCGAACAGCTGAACACTGAAGCTTTCTTT
>TRBV7-9|23|TRBD2|few|TRBJ2-3
CASSAGGALVTSGGPAPQHTQYF
TGTGCCAGCAGCGCAGGGGGCGCTCTTGTGACTAGCGGGGGACCCGCGCCACAGCATACGCAGTATTTT
>TRBV6-2/TRBV6-3|13|.|few|TRBJ1-1
CASSGTANTEAFF
TGTGCCAGCAGCGGGACGGCGAACACTGAAGCTTTCTTT
>TRBV6-5|16|.|.|TRBJ1-3
CASSYSPGYSGNTIYF
TGTGCCAGCAGTTACTCACCGGGGTACTCTGGAAACACCATATATTTT
>TRBV3-1|13|.|.|TRBJ2-1
CASSQAHGNEQFF
TGTGCCAGCAGCCAAGCCCACGGGAATGAGCAGTTCTTC
>TRBV12-3/TRBV12-4|15|.|.|TRBJ2-1
CASSFDRIIYNEQFF
TGTGCCAGCAGTTTTGACAGGATAATATACAATGAGCAGTTCTTC
>TRBV5-1|15|TRBD1|.|TRBJ1-2
CASSLEAGQVYGYTF
TGCGCCAGCAGCTTGGAGGCCGGACAGGTTTATGGCTACACCTTC
>TRBV28|14|.|.|TRBJ1-5
CASRSRGENQPQHF
TGTGCCAGCCGTTCTCGGGGGGAAAATCAGCCCCAGCATTTT
>TRBV19|15|.|few|TRBJ1-5
CASTFRVYPNQPQHF
TGTGCCAGCACCTTCCGGGTGTACCCCAATCAGCCCCAGCATTTT
>TRBV4-2|17|TRBD2|.|TRBJ2-3
CARALAGGPGGTDTQYF
TGTGCCCGCGCACTAGCGGGGGGCCCAGGGGGCACAGATACGCAGTATTTT
>TRBV11-2|13|.|.|TRBJ1-2
CASSSDGIYGYTF
TGTGCCAGCAGCTCGGATGGGATCTATGGCTACACCTTC
>TRBV7-9|13|.|many|TRBJ2-5
CASSLGAWETQYF
TGTGCCAGCAGCTTAGGAGCGTGGGAGACCCAGTACTTC
>TRBV12-3/TRBV12-4|14|TRBD1|few|TRBJ1-5
CASSFTGGNQPQHF
TGTGCCAGCAGCTTTACAGGGGGAAATCAGCCCCAGCATTTT
>TRBV23-1|11|.|.|TRBJ1-5
CAGYSNQPQHF
TGCGCCGGTTATAGCAATCAGCCCCAGCATTTT
>TRBV6-5|16|.|few|TRBJ1-1
CASRKVGGRSNTEASF
TGTGCCAGCAGAAAGGTGGGGGGGCGATCGAACACTGAAGCTTCCTTT
>TRBV5-4|12|.|few|TRBJ1-6
CASSANNSPLHF
TGTGCCAGCAGCGCGAATAATTCACCCCTCCACTTT
>TRBV7-2|13|.|many|TRBJ1-1
CASSLSENTEAFF
TGTGCCAGCAGCTTATCAGAAAACACTGAAGCTTTCTTT
>TRBV10-3|15|.|.|TRBJ2-3
CAISRNSGQGDTQYF
TGTGCCATCAGCCGCAACTCCGGACAAGGCGATACGCAGTATTTT
>TRBV4-1|15|TRBD1|few|TRBJ1-5
CASKDRVWSNQPQHF
TGCGCCAGCAAGGACAGGGTGTGGTCAAATCAGCCCCAGCATTTT
>TRBV6-6|14|.|few|TRBJ1-1
CASSPQQGSTEAFF
TGTGCCAGCAGCCCACAACAGGGAAGCACTGAAGCTTTCTTT
>TRBV12-3/TRBV12-4|12|.|.|TRBJ2-2
CASSLQLGELFF
TGTGCCAGCAGTTTACAATTGGGGGAGCTGTTTTTT
>TRBV6-5|15|.|few|TRBJ1-6
CASSYAGRSNSPLHF
TGTGCCAGCAGTTACGCCGGACGGTCCAATTCACCCCTCCACTTT
>TRBV20-1|12|.|many|TRBJ1-1
CSASEVGTEAFF
TGCAGTGCTAGCGAGGTAGGGACTGAAGCTTTCTTT
>TRBV18|15|.|few|TRBJ2-3
CASSPPGTPGDTQYF
TGTGCCAGCTCACCCCCCGGGACTCCTGGAGATACGCAGTATTTT
>TRBV30|13|TRBD1|.|TRBJ1-3
CAWDRAAGNTIYF
TGTGCCTGGGACAGGGCGGCTGGAAACACCATATATTTT
>TRBV6-5|17|.|.|TRBJ1-3
CASSSLRGLGYGNTIYF
TGTGCCAGCAGTTCGCTCCGGGGTCTAGGGTATGGAAACACCATATATTTT
>TRBV12-3/TRBV12-4|15|.|once|TRBJ2-1
CASSLFGTYNNEQFF
TGTGCCAGCAGTTTATTCGGGACATACAACAATGAGCAGTTCTTC
>TRBV7-6|15|TRBD1|few|TRBJ2-1
CASSLGQGGRNEQFF
TGTGCCAGCAGCTTAGGACAGGGGGGTCGGAATGAGCAGTTCTTC
>TRBV10-2|13|.|many|TRBJ1-4
CASSVDSREKLFF
TGCGCCAGCAGTGTAGACAGCCGTGAAAAACTGTTTTTT
>TRBV5-1|11|.|.|TRBJ1-2
CASRSDYGYTF
TGCGCCAGCCGGTCGGACTATGGCTACACCTTC
>TRBV5-1|13|.|.|TRBJ1-1
CASSNQQNTEAFF
TGCGCCAGCAGCAATCAACAGAACACTGAAGCTTTCTTT
>TRBV6-4|14|.|.|TRBJ2-3
CASSESLATDTQYF
TGTGCCAGCAGTGAATCCCTCGCCACAGATACGCAGTATTTT
>TRBV25-1|13|.|few|TRBJ2-3
CASSAAVPDTQYF
TGTGCCAGCAGTGCCGCAGTACCAGATACGCAGTATTTT
>TRBV7-6|15|.|.|TRBJ1-2
CASSPAERGVYGYTF
TGTGCCAGCAGCCCCGCGGAAAGAGGGGTCTATGGCTACACCTTC
>TRBV5-1|15|TRBD1|.|TRBJ1-4
CASSDGTATNEKLFF
TGCGCCAGCAGCGATGGGACAGCAACTAATGAAAAACTGTTTTTT
>TRBV6-6|12|.|.|TRBJ1-5
CASSSRSQPQHF
TGTGCCAGCAGTAGTAGGTCTCAGCCCCAGCATTTT
>TRBV5-1|14|.|.|TRBJ1-1
CASSLAWGRTEAFF
TGCGCCAGCAGCTTGGCTTGGGGCAGGACTGAAGCTTTCTTT
>TRBV5-6|15|.|.|TRBJ1-5
CASSFQGYSNQPQHF
TGTGCCAGCAGCTTTCAGGGGTATAGCAATCAGCCCCAGCATTTT
>TRBV7-2|13|.|.|TRBJ1-5
CASSLEQNQPQHF
TGTGCCAGCAGCTTAGAACAGAATCAGCCCCAGCATTTT
>TRBV7-2|14|TRBD1|few|TRBJ1-5
CASSAGTGGQPQHF
TGTGCCAGCAGCGCCGGGACAGGGGGTCAGCCCCAGCATTTT
>TRBV7-2|15|TRBD2|.|TRBJ2-1
CASSIAGGAGGEQFF
TGTGCCAGCAGCATAGCGGGGGGGGCCGGAGGTGAGCAGTTCTTC
>TRBV4-2|15|TRBD2|.|TRBJ2-1
CASSFPGLADNEQFF
TGTGCCAGCAGCTTCCCCGGACTAGCGGACAATGAGCAGTTCTTC
>TRBV7-3|15|.|.|TRBJ2-2
CASSLLGRETGELFF
TGTGCCAGCAGCTTATTAGGGCGAGAAACCGGGGAGCTGTTTTTT
>TRBV27|19|TRBD1|many|TRBJ2-3
CASSLWSARGQVISDTQYF
TGTGCCAGCAGTTTATGGTCGGCTCGGGGACAGGTTATTTCAGATACGCAGTATTTT
>TRBV20-1|11|.|.|TRBJ2-1
CSLSSYNEQFF
TGCAGCCTCAGCTCCTACAATGAGCAGTTCTTC
>TRBV7-8|16|TRBD1|few|TRBJ1-2
CASSLDPGQGNYGYTF
TGTGCCAGCAGCTTAGACCCGGGACAGGGAAACTATGGCTACACCTTC